A single sample is the source of the 14 T cell receptor beta chains below, sequenced in a study of T cell changes during pregnancy in multiple sclerosis. Here immunoSEQ multiplex PCR was the method, and the copy in TCRdb shows in-frame clones only, minus some. Counted here are some 14,000 clones, more than 80% occurring once; the ten biggest clones make up about 3%. Sequences were derived from peripheral blood, sampled in the second trimester of pregnancy. The source is a female donor in good health, enrolled as a control in a pregnancy study.

The chain has TRBV6-5 and TRBJ1-1; D unclear. This CDR3 is built from 13 residues. The V end was cut by 6 bases, the J end by 5 bases, with 13 bases between. Germline values: CDR1 MNHEY, CDR2 SVGAGI. The CDR3 here is CASSRGGETEAFF. The CDR3 nucleotides are TGTGCCAGCAGCCGCGGTGGGGAGACTGAAGCTTTCTTT.

This clone has more than one count but fewer than ten. The genes are TRBV4-1 and TRBJ2-7; D might be TRBD2 (6 bases). Germline V gene sequence: CDR1 MGHRA, CDR2 YSYEKL. With 4 bases removed from V and 6 bases from J, the gap between germline ends came to 7 bases. CDR3 size: 11 residues. CDR3 residues: CASSLEGEQYF. The CDR3 nucleotides read TGCGCCAGCAGCCTGGAGGGCGAGCAGTACTTC.

This sequence joins TRBV6-5 and TRBJ2-7; D unresolved. The CDR3 is 12 amino acids. The V gene's germline CDR1 is MNHEY and CDR2 SVGAGI. V dropped 2 bases and J dropped 6 bases, with 8 bases sitting between them. The CDR3 region is CASSYLGAEQYF. As DNA, the CDR3 is TGTGCCAGCAGTTACCTTGGAGCCGAGCAGTACTTC.

The CDR3 protein is CASSSVAGWNTEAFF. In DNA, the CDR3 is TGTGCCAGCAGCTCCGTGGCGGGGTGGAACACTGAAGCTTTCTTT. The chain combines TRBV7-2 with TRBJ1-1, with D hard to call. CDR1 is SGHTA, CDR2 FQGNSA, per germline. The ends were cut back, 4 bases at V and 1 base at J, with 13 bases in the middle. The CDR3 totals 15 residues.

The chain employs TRBV6-1 and TRBJ2-4; 12 bases are a match to TRBD1. The germline V gene has CDR1 MNHNS and CDR2 SASEGT. Trimming took 1 base from V and 7 from J; bases not matched to a gene: 2. The CDR3 is 15 residues long. CDR3 amino acids: CASSEVGTGGNIQYF. Here the CDR3 DNA reads TGTGCCAGCAGTGAAGTTGGGACAGGGGGCAACATTCAGTACTTC.

This clone was picked up a small number of times. The chain carries TRBV5-1 and TRBJ1-2; D unclear. The germline CDR1 and CDR2 sequences are SGHRS and YFSETQ. The germline V and J ends were trimmed by 1 base and 0 bases, with 7 bases remaining between them. The CDR3 has 14 amino acids. CDR3: CASSLTAANYGYTF. In DNA form, the CDR3 reads TGCGCCAGCAGCTTGACAGCCGCTAACTATGGCTACACCTTC.

By share, this clone ranks as medium-sized. The chain employs TRBV6-4 and TRBJ2-3, with D possibly being TRBD2 (7 bases). Trimming took off 2 bases at V and 2 bases at J, with 8 bases between the two ends. Germline-derived CDR1 and CDR2 are MRHNA and SNTAGT. The CDR3 extends over 14 amino acids. The CDR3 loop reads CASSDGGATDTQYF. The CDR3 coding sequence is TGTGCCAGCAGTGACGGGGGGGCCACAGATACGCAGTATTTT.

CDR3 amino acids: CASSLATGFQETQYF. Here the CDR3 DNA reads TGTGCCAGCAGCTTAGCCACAGGGTTCCAAGAGACCCAGTACTTC. The genes are TRBV7-8 and TRBJ2-5; a weak D match, TRBD1 (6 bases). With 0 bases removed from V and 1 base from J, the gap between germline ends came to 9 bases. CDR3 length: 15 amino acids. Germline V gene lookup returns CDR1 SGHVS and CDR2 FQNEAQ.

The rearrangement uses TRBV7-2 and TRBJ1-1; 8 bases map to TRBD1. This CDR3 comprises 14 residues. The junction had 9 bases not matched to a gene; V was cut back by 5 bases and J by 7 bases. CDR1 and CDR2 from the germline V gene are SGHTA and FQGNSA. CDR3: CASSRRGQAREAFF. CDR3 DNA: TGTGCCAGCAGCCGGAGGGGACAGGCCCGTGAAGCTTTCTTT.

The chain employs TRBV6-5 and TRBJ2-7; TRBD2 agrees at 8 bases. Germline trimming cut 2 bases from V and 6 bases from J; bases unmatched to any gene: 6. The CDR3 has 14 residues. Germline loops: CDR1 MNHEY, CDR2 SVGAGI. In DNA, the CDR3 is TGTGCCAGCAGTTACGGCCGTCGGGGGGGCGAGCAGTACTTC. Its protein is CASSYGRRGGEQYF.

This chain joins TRBV9 and TRBJ1-2; 7 bases map to TRBD1. V shed 0 bases, J shed 7 bases, and the junction held 12 bases outside the gene matches. From germline, CDR1 is SGDLS and CDR2 YYNGEE. The CDR3 consists of 16 residues. Written as DNA, the CDR3 is TGTGCCAGCAGCGTAGCTCTTACAGGGGCGATAAGTGGCTACACCTTC. Its translation is CASSVALTGAISGYTF. The full variable domain, with the rest looked up from reference TRBV9 and TRBJ1-2, is DSGVTQTPKHLITATGQRVTLRCSPRSGDLSVYWYQQSLDQGLQFLIQYYNGEERAKGNILERFSAQQFPDLHSELNLSSLELGDSALYFCASSVALTGAISGYTFGSGTRLTVV.

This chain connects TRBV6-1 to TRBJ1-1, with D possibly TRBD1 on 6 matching bases. This CDR3 region has 12 residues. Trimming took 7 bases from V and 10 from J, leaving 16 bases between them. Germline V gives CDR1 MNHNS, CDR2 SASEGT. CDR3 amino acids: CASITGQTLAFF. The CDR3 DNA reads TGTGCCAGCATTACAGGACAGACATTAGCTTTCTTT.

This chain joins TRBV12-5 and TRBJ1-2, with D unresolved. Trimming pared 5 bases from V and 1 base from J, leaving 11 bases between. The CDR3 covers 14 residues. In germline, CDR1 is LGHNT, CDR2 FRNRAP. CDR3 coding DNA: TGTGCTAGTGGTCCTACAGATCTTAACTATGGCTACACCTTC. Its protein is CASGPTDLNYGYTF.

The V gene is TRBV9, the J gene TRBJ2-1; D may be TRBD2 (6 bases). The V and J ends lost 4 bases and 0 bases respectively, with 11 bases between them. The CDR3 totals 15 residues. Germline V gene sequence: CDR1 SGDLS, CDR2 YYNGEE. The CDR3 is CASSKDGSSYNEQFF. CDR3 nucleotides: TGTGCCAGCAGCAAGGACGGGAGCTCCTACAATGAGCAGTTCTTC.